This T cell receptor beta chain is drawn from a study of cytomegalovirus exposure and HLA in healthy donors. As for the study in general: The approximately 130 validation repertoires and the approximately 700 first-cohort repertoires shared a platform, a later analysis reported.

The donors belonged to the approximately 120-subject validation cohort, separate from the roughly 650-subject first cohort. This clone came up once. Its target is not known. Sequencing was performed with immunoSEQ multiplex PCR; in TCRdb, only in-frame clones are kept and a portion is missing. The sample records 150,000 to 200,000 clones, around nine tenths being singletons. This CDR3 is built from 8 residues. Points from the study as a whole: Subsequent analysis revealed that first-cohort TCR clusters tended to co-occur in the 120 or so validation repertoires. Researchers reported that a few CMV-associated chains were confirmed in vitro as CMV antigen-specific.

The source material was PBMCs. The chain is built from TRBV12-2 and TRBJ1-4. TRBV12-2 has pseudogene status. The receptor was isolated from a man aged 25-45 years in good health and CMV-seropositive. CDR3 nucleotides: TGTGCAGGGCGGAGAATGTTTTTT. Protein sequence: CAGRRMFF.